This T cell receptor (beta chain) was obtained from a study of T cell responses to AZD1222 COVID-19 vaccine. Libraries were prepared by immunoSEQ multiplex PCR; TCRdb keeps only in-frame clonotypes and omits some of them. Here the sample spans 130,000 to 150,000 clones, 88% being singletons. Germline V gives CDR1 MGHDK, CDR2 SYGVNS. Trimming took 5 bases from V and 1 from J; bases not matched to a gene: 2. This CDR3 is 14 amino acids long. On this clone itself: The antigen remains unidentified.

Study observations and caveats: White British ancestry dominated among donors, who included more females, and clonal diversity was possibly underestimated. Across spike, vaccine-associated CD4 TCRs were found, dominant at 160-218 and 743-854. Unmutated variant regions are reportedly the target of nearly half of TCRs that are spike-specific.

The chain links TRBV25-1 to TRBJ1-1; 9 nucleotides line up with TRBD1. The input for sequencing was peripheral blood, taken 28 days after the second dose of the MenACWY control vaccine. This TCR derives from an adult who received the MenACWY meningococcal vaccine as a control. CDR3 coding DNA: TGTGCCAGCAGTTCGACAGGGGGGAACACTGAAGCTTTCTTT. Amino acids: CASSSTGGNTEAFF.